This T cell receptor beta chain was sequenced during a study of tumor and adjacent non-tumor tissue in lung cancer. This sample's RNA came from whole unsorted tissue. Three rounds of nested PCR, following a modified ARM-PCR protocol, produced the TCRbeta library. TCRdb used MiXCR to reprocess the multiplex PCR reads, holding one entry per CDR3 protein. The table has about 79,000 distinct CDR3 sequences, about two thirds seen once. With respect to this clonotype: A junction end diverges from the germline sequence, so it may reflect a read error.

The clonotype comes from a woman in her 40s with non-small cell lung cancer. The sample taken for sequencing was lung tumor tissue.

CDR3 region: CASSNSGFEGSF. CDR3 nucleotides: TGTGCAAGCAGCAATTCGGGGTTTGAAGGTTCCTTT. The gene calls are TRBV11-2 and TRBJ1-1; no reliable D call. CDR3 length equals 12 residues. In germline, CDR1 is SGHAT, CDR2 FQNNGV.